This is a list of T cell receptor beta chains from one sample in a study of T-cell reconstitution after alpha-beta-depleted transplantation in children. Via MiXCR, TCRdb re-called the PCR reads, giving one row per CDR3 protein. Among around 270,000 distinct CDR3 sequences listed, around 9.1% were seen once. Material: PBMCs, obtained before TCRalphabeta/CD19-depleted stem cell transplant. The receptor set was obtained from a boy under two years old with acute myeloid leukemia, due to receive a stem cell transplant. Each CDR3 is given with its conserved first and last residue.

J | V | CDR3
TRBJ2-4 | TRBV5-1 | CASSLGTGVLDIQYF
TRBJ1-4 | TRBV14 | CASSQVMGSGEKLFF
TRBJ2-5 | TRBV27 | CASRGSGGGTQYF
TRBJ1-4 | TRBV7-2 | CASSWGPRGEKLFF
TRBJ1-1 | TRBV5-1 | CASSLGQGIAFF
TRBJ1-1 | TRBV10-3 | CAISEGQPDAFF
TRBJ2-5 | TRBV7-3 | CPSSSGLAGARFQETQYF
TRBJ2-1 | TRBV28 | CASSFYRSSYNEQFF
TRBJ1-5 | TRBV7-8 | CASSSAGVNQPQHF
TRBJ2-1 | TRBV19 | CASSAIHNEQFF
TRBJ1-5 | TRBV9 | CASSGGDGDLLNQPQHF
TRBJ1-5 | TRBV20-1 | CSARLDRMRQPQHF
TRBJ2-7 | TRBV7-2 | CASSSLGGGEGYEQYF
TRBJ2-5 | TRBV7-7 | CASSWHRDTETQYF
TRBJ1-1 | TRBV5-1 | CASHAGGGEAFF
TRBJ2-4 | TRBV29-1 | CSVEDRRLAGPNIQYF
TRBJ2-1 | TRBV7-2 | CASSFTGGLAGYNEQFF
TRBJ2-7 | TRBV7-2 | CASSFDRIAGRYEQYF
TRBJ1-2 | TRBV28 | CASTPSLNYGYTF
TRBJ1-2 | TRBV5-1 | CASSQDQGDSYGYTF
TRBJ2-5 | TRBV5-1 | CASRLGPGLAGTQYF
TRBJ2-7 | TRBV4-3 | CASSHSTRDRAYEQYF
TRBJ2-7 | TRBV9 | CASSVTGDPYEQYF
TRBJ2-3 | TRBV25-1 | CASSEYFGTKDPTDTQYF
TRBJ1-6 | TRBV20-1 | CSASRTDLDSPLHF
TRBJ1-1 | TRBV28 | CASSWDGNTEAFF
TRBJ2-2 | TRBV28 | CASSPLGLNTGELFF
TRBJ1-5 | TRBV6-2/TRBV6-3 | CASKTGNNQPQHF
TRBJ2-1 | TRBV7-6 | CASSRQGRRYNEQFF
TRBJ1-5 | TRBV7-2 | CASSQQGMARNQPQHF
TRBJ1-4 | TRBV28 | CASSLYFPRGSTNEKLFF
TRBJ2-6 | TRBV4-1 | CASSQARTAPSGANVLTF
TRBJ2-1 | TRBV20-1 | CSATSGTDLYNEQFF
TRBJ2-7 | TRBV7-6 | CASSLGWVQLGGEQYF
TRBJ2-2 | TRBV6-8 | CASARLKALAVNTGELFF
TRBJ2-7 | TRBV29-1 | CSVTGSKSYEQYF
TRBJ2-1 | TRBV14 | CASSQALGEQFF
TRBJ2-5 | TRBV5-1 | CASSVLLDEETQYF
TRBJ1-5 | TRBV19 | CASSIRSEGPQPQHF
TRBJ2-2 | TRBV3-1 | CASSQGGAGELFF
TRBJ2-2 | TRBV3-1 | CASSRSGTSKSTGELFF
TRBJ2-1 | TRBV11-2 | CASSLPLRILNEQFF
TRBJ1-2 | TRBV6-5 | CASSYGTVGGYTF
TRBJ1-5 | TRBV12-3/TRBV12-4 | CASSLGGRSYSNQPQHF